This TCR beta chain is from a study of blood T cells in healthy people across ages. Regarding the study as a whole: PBMC samples, being unsorted, prevented any conclusive comparison of naive and antigen-experienced cells.

Germline V gives CDR1 SGHRS, CDR2 YFSETQ. V gave up 3 bases and J gave up 1 base; unmatched junction bases: 8. The CDR3 contains 17 residues. Remarks on this clonotype: The antigen is undetermined.

Alongside a J-beta primer mix, a sample-barcoded 5' primer served in a second PCR lasting about 7 to 11 cycles. TCRdb fed the 5' RACE reads into MiXCR, producing one record per CDR3 protein. The table includes approximately 790,000 distinct CDR3 sequences, around 68% detected once. This TCR was sampled from a man aged 25 to 45 in good health. This chain links TRBV5-1 with TRBJ2-3, with TRBD2 matching over 10 bases. Sequenced sample: blood. CDR3 sequence: CASSSVETSGRTDTQYF. DNA of the CDR3: TGCGCCAGCAGCTCTGTGGAGACTAGCGGGCGCACAGATACGCAGTATTTT.